This T cell receptor (beta chain) stems from a study of shared clonotypes between healthy human individuals (dated by TCRdb to the early 2020s). Looking at the study overall: The cohort comprised a couple of women and three men aged 18 to 49 years. Per donor, three plates each were used for CD4 naive and CD4 memory, two for CD8 naive, and one for CD8 memory. Blood TCR repertoires of five healthy adults were deeply sequenced to estimate repertoire size and the extent of clonotype sharing between individuals. To increase sequencing depth and limit assay-specific biases, TCR repertoire library preparation and sequencing were carried out by different laboratories using diverse techniques. Between about 0.8 and 9 billion PBMCs per donor were obtained by leukapheresis.

CD8 naive samples were obtained by positive selection for CCR7 among CD45RO-negative cells, yielding a CD45RA+CCR7+ population from which TemRA cells were excluded. Donors were healthy HIV-negative adults with no recently reported acute infections or vaccinations. Only Caucasian adults living in Nashville, Tennessee, USA were represented among the donors. After blood collection by leukapheresis, PBMCs were isolated using Ficoll-Histopaque density gradient centrifugation and then cryopreserved in the vapor phase of liquid nitrogen. Analytical flow cytometry was used to check the purity and quantity of every magnetically sorted T cell population. From each sorted fraction, genomic DNA was isolated and quantified by UV absorbance on a Nanodrop 2000c. Results the study describes overall, beyond this receptor: Based on pairwise subsampling, the degree of clonotype sharing among donors was expected to be affected by sequencing depth. Sampling was restricted to blood, and TCR repertoires in tissues likely differ from the TCR repertoires found in blood. Compared with non-shared clonotypes, clonotypes shared by all four sorted-subset donors had higher generation probabilities. Estimated clonotype richness was generally larger for naive than for memory subsets. Incomplete sequencing was indicated by rarefaction of sorted-subset datasets, despite the large sequencing depth. Approximately 5% of naive CD4, 3.5% of naive CD8, 2% to 2.5% of memory CD4, and 0.35% to 0.5% of memory CD8 clonotypes were shared across a few donors. The small number of donors limited the genetic and exposure-history diversity represented.

Points on this clone: It has no known antigen specificity. There are no base qualities to consult, and no much larger clone falls within one base.

Using the deep immunoSEQ assay, TCR CDR3 regions were amplified from genomic DNA by multiplex PCR. For each cell subset, the extracted genomic DNA was distributed evenly across all wells of several immunoSEQ 96-well plates, and each plate served as one replicate. Each replicate PCR for sorted subsets received around 210 ng genomic DNA, equal to roughly 29,000 T cell genomes. Purified libraries were measured with a Qubit 3.0 fluorometer, size-checked on a Bioanalyzer 2100, and measured again with the KAPA Library Quantification kit. Every immunoSEQ 96-well plate was sequenced on a separate single-read 150-cycle Illumina NextSeq 550 flow cell. The source study handled its data this way. The immunoSEQ output contained only junctional sequences without quality scores, so filtering could not match that applied to full-length reads. To assign V/J genes and CDR3, sequences were annotated using PyIR, a Python wrapper for IgBLAST v1.9, with IMGT germline references. Reads were removed for weak V/J assignments (E-value above 1e-6), missing CDR3, stop codons, out-of-frame junctions, or ambiguous translated residues. A V3J clonotype was defined by an identical inferred V gene, J gene, and CDR3 amino acid sequence. Percentage overlap between repertoires was calculated by dividing the number of shared unique clonotypes by the size of the smaller repertoire. Repertoire richness was assessed with RTK rarefaction, the Chao1 estimator, and Recon v2.1 estimates of unobserved clonotypes. Generation probabilities were computed with OLGA for all TCRbeta clonotypes obtained by the gDNA method from several donors. TCRdb took over this immuneACCESS table, retaining in-frame rearrangements with V and J assigned. Such tables are incomplete; in checked studies, under half of the missing clones stem from an unresolved V gene, and the remainder is unexplained. V, J and clone size are taken as reported in that table, and D and trimming were inferred from the DNA itself. The sample includes some 800,000 clones, with 80% to 95% observed a single time. Together, the top ten hold 24% of the sample.

This receptor was obtained from a man aged 25 to 40 in good health. Sequences were obtained from naive CD8+ T cells sorted from blood. The sample's cell subset or site, from its label and the paper: CD45RA+CCR7+.

The CDR3 sequence is CASKAGGNYYEQYF. The DNA reads TGTGCCAGCAAGGCGGGGGGGAATTACTACGAGCAGTACTTC. The V and J genes are TRBV7-9 and TRBJ2-7; TRBD2 aligns with 9 central bases. Counted from cysteine to phenylalanine, this CDR3 has 14 amino acids. The read is trimmed to its CDR3 DNA, 42 bases read in frame from base 1. The CDR1 and CDR2 encoded by the germline V gene (reference sequence) are SEHNR and FQNEAQ. Germline trimming: 7 bases from V, 3 bases from J; junction bases outside gene matches: 7.